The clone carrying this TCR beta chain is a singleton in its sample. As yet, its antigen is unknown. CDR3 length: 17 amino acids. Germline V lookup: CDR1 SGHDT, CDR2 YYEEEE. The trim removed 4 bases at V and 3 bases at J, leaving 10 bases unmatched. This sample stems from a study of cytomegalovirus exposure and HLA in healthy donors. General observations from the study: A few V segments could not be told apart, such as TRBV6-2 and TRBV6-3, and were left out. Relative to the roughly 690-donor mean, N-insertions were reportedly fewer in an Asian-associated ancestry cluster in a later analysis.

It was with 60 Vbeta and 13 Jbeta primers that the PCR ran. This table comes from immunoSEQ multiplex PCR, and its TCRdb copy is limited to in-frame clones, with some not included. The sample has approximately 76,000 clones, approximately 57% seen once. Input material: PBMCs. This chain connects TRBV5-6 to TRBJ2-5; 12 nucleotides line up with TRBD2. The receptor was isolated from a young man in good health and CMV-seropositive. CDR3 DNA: TGTGCCAGCAGCATCGCCGCTAGCGGGAGGGCCGAAGAGACCCAGTACTTC. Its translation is CASSIAASGRAEETQYF. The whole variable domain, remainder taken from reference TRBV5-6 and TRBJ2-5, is DAGVTQSPTHLIKTRGQQVTLRCSPKSGHDTVSWYQQALGQGPQFIFQYYEEEERQRGNFPDRFSGHQFPNYSSELNVNALLLGDSALYLCASSIAASGRAEETQYFGPGTRLLVL.